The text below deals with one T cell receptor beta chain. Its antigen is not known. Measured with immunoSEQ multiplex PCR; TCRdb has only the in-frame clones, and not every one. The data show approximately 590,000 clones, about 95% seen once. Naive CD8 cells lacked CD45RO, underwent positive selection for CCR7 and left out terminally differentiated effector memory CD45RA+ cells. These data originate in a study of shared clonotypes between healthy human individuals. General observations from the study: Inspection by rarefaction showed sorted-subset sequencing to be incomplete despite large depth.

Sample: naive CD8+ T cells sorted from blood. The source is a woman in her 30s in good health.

The CDR3 DNA sequence: TGTGCCAGCTTCGGACTAGCGGGGAGCTCCTACGAGCAGTACTTC. Encoded protein: CASFGLAGSSYEQYF. The J gene is TRBJ2-7, the V gene TRBV5-5; 12 bases are shared with TRBD2. The J segment lost 0 bases and the V segment lost 7 bases, leaving 5 bases of the junction unmatched. Germline CDR1 reads SGHKS; CDR2 reads YYEKEE (reference sequence). The length of the CDR3 is 15 residues.